Below, 27 T cell receptor beta chains from the same sample are listed, as sequenced in a study of immune heterogeneity within non-small cell lung tumors. Template material for each sample was 600 to 750 ng of bulk tumor genomic DNA. From each primary tumor, several far-apart biopsies were obtained during surgery. Before undergoing curative surgery, patients had newly diagnosed non-small cell lung cancer that was untreated. Using 32 V and 13 J primers, multiplex PCR amplified TCR beta CDR3. TCRdb itself ran the multiplex PCR reads through MiXCR, one entry per CDR3 protein. The sample consists of around 11,000 distinct CDR3 sequences, approximately 20% of them appearing once. Sequenced: lung tumor tissue. Source of these receptors: a man in his sixties with non-small cell lung cancer.

This clonotype came up a few times. The CDR3 end shows no conserved phenylalanine or tryptophan, and so a read error is likely. It is unclear where the CDR3 begins or ends on the DNA, so no DNA is shown, and the CDR3 is as TCRdb lists it. The chain joins TRBV6-1 to TRBJ2-3; TRBD1, the D gene given by the table, was not confirmed from the DNA. Germline CDR1 MNHNS, CDR2 SASEGT. The CDR3 totals 15 residues, both ends included. CDR3 region: CASSEQPGDEQYFGP.

Within the sample, this clonotype is medium-sized. V and J are TRBV15 and TRBJ2-5, with D maybe TRBD2 (6 bases). From germline, CDR1 is LNHNV and CDR2 YYDKDF (reference sequence). V was pared by 5 bases and J by 5 bases, with 12 bases between. The length of the CDR3 is 13 residues. CDR3 loop: CATSLTSSETQYF. The CDR3 DNA follows: TGTGCCACCAGCTTGACTAGTTCTGAGACCCAGTACTTC.

This clonotype was observed a single time. A much larger clone sits a single nucleotide away, making a read error possible. This CDR3 is CASRYRGNTGEPFF. As DNA, the CDR3 is TGTGCCAGTAGGTACAGGGGGAACACCGGGGAGCCGTTTTTT. The chain links TRBV19 to TRBJ2-2; 8 bases map to TRBD1. This CDR3 spans 14 amino acids. In germline, CDR1 is LNHDA, CDR2 SQIVND (reference sequence).

The chain recombines TRBV12-3 or TRBV12-4 with TRBJ2-2; TRBD1 or TRBD2 may be the D gene (5 bases each). This CDR3 spans 13 amino acids. Between the trimmed V and J ends, which lost 3 bases and 7 bases, there was a span of 9 bases. The CDR3 bases are TGTGCCAGCAGTTTGGGGGTGGACGGGGAGCTGTTTTTT. Amino acids: CASSLGVDGELFF.

The chain combines TRBV10-2 with TRBJ1-1; no clear D gene. Germline CDR1 and CDR2: WSHSY and SAAADI. This CDR3 is built from 14 residues. Trimming took 7 bases from V and 4 from J, leaving 16 bases between them. CDR3 coding DNA: TGCGCCAGCACTCCCGGCCCAAGGGCCACTGAAGCTTTCTTT. This gives the protein CASTPGPRATEAFF.

This clonotype is medium-sized (0.01 to 0.1%) within its sample. This chain joins TRBV4-1 and TRBJ1-2; D is possibly TRBD1 (5 bases). Trimming shortened V by 2 bases and J by 3 bases, and 13 bases separated the two germline ends. CDR1 is MGHRA and CDR2 is YSYEKL in the germline V gene. The CDR3 length is 15 residues. DNA for the CDR3: TGCGCCAGCAGCCAAAAGTGGGGGGGGTACTATGGCTACACCTTC. Translated, it gives CASSQKWGGYYGYTF.

A few counts support this clonotype. The chain combines TRBV25-1 with TRBJ2-2; 8 bases align to TRBD2. Trimming took 7 bases from V and 4 from J; bases not matched to a gene: 14. Germline CDR1 MGHDK, CDR2 SYGVNS. There are 17 residues in the CDR3. The CDR3 protein is CASTVSSGRRGTGELFF. The CDR3, as DNA: TGTGCCAGCACCGTGTCTAGCGGGCGCCGCGGCACCGGGGAGCTGTTTTTT. Full variable domain (remainder filled in from reference TRBV25-1 and TRBJ2-2): EADIYQTPRYLVIGTGKKITLECSQTMGHDKMYWYQQDPGMELHLIHYSYGVNSTEKGDLSSESTVSRIRTEHFPLTLESARPSHTSQYLCASTVSSGRRGTGELFFGEGSRLTVL.

The J gene is TRBJ2-7, the V gene TRBV5-1; 10 bases match TRBD1. V gave up 1 base and J gave up 2 bases; unmatched junction bases: 6. This CDR3 has 16 amino acids. Germline V gene lookup returns CDR1 SGHRS and CDR2 YFSETQ. DNA of the CDR3: TGCGCCAGCAGCTTGAGGGGGACAGGGGTCCCCTACGAGCAGTACTTC. Its protein product is CASSLRGTGVPYEQYF. Together with reference TRBV5-1 and TRBJ2-7, the CDR3 gives the full variable domain: KAGVTQTPRYLIKTRGQQVTLSCSPISGHRSVSWYQQTPGQGLQFLFEYFSETQRNKGNFPGRFSGRQFSNSRSEMNVSTLELGDSALYLCASSLRGTGVPYEQYFGPGTRLTVT.

This clonotype is termed medium-sized. CDR3 amino acids: CASSYPGLAGGNEQFF. DNA of the CDR3: TGTGCCAGCAGCTACCCGGGACTAGCGGGAGGGAATGAGCAGTTCTTC. V is TRBV6-2 or TRBV6-3 and J is TRBJ2-1, with 16 bases lining up with TRBD2. This CDR3 spans 16 amino acids. Germline-derived CDR1 and CDR2 are MNHEY and SVGEGT. J lost 7 bases, V lost 6 bases, and 6 bases had no gene match.

In its sample, this clonotype was seen a few times. V is TRBV24-1 and J is TRBJ2-1; 8 bases are shared with TRBD2. After removal of 7 bases from V and 0 bases from J, the junction contained 7 bases not matched to a gene. This CDR3 is built from 16 residues. The germline V gene encodes CDR1 KGHDR and CDR2 SFDVKD. The CDR3 region has the DNA TGTGCCACCAGCGGCCTCGCGGGGGGCTCCTACAATGAGCAGTTCTTC. It yields the protein CATSGLAGGSYNEQFF.

The rearrangement uses TRBV5-1 and TRBJ2-1; D possibly corresponds to TRBD2 (6 bases). V was clipped by 1 base and J by 6 bases, with 14 bases between them. The CDR3 length is 15 residues. Germline values: CDR1 SGHRS, CDR2 YFSETQ. The DNA of the CDR3 is TGCGCCAGCAGCTTGAAGGGAGGAGGGGTCAATGAGCAGTTCTTC. Protein sequence: CASSLKGGGVNEQFF.

Concerning this clonotype itself: One end of the junction varies from germline; a read error may be responsible. The chain uses TRBV19 and TRBJ2-3; D perhaps matches TRBD2 (6 bases). CDR1 is LNHDA and CDR2 is SQIVND in the germline V gene (reference sequence). The CDR3 runs to 16 residues. The CDR3 is CASGILSGTSTDTQYF. Written as DNA, the CDR3 is TGTGCCAGTGGTATCCTTAGCGGAACTAGCACAGATACGCAGTATTTT.

This clonotype was seen repeatedly, ten times or more. The genes are TRBV29-1 and TRBJ2-7; possibly TRBD1 or TRBD2 for D (5 bases each). Germline V gives CDR1 SQVTM, CDR2 ANQGSEA. The V and J ends lost 4 bases and 4 bases respectively, with 14 bases between them. The CDR3 runs to 13 residues. This CDR3 reads CSVVLAEGYEQYF. Written as DNA, the CDR3 is TGCAGCGTTGTTCTAGCTGAGGGGTACGAGCAGTACTTC.

This clonotype came up a few times. This chain connects TRBV12-3 or TRBV12-4 to TRBJ2-3, with TRBD2 matching 7 bases. V dropped 2 bases and J dropped 0; count of bases not matched to a gene: 8. The CDR3 is 17 amino acids. CDR3 DNA: TGTGCCAGCAGTTTACAACTTTCAGCGGGAAGCACAGATACGCAGTATTTT. It specifies CASSLQLSAGSTDTQYF.

Within the sample, this clonotype is medium-sized (0.01 to 0.1%). The chain is built from TRBV24-1 and TRBJ2-2; tentatively, D is TRBD1 (6 bases). The germline V and J ends were trimmed by 9 bases and 0 bases, with 16 bases remaining between them. The CDR3 spans 16 residues. Germline values: CDR1 KGHDR, CDR2 SFDVKD. CDR3 DNA: TGTGCCACCGGATTGTCGAGGACAGCGAACACCGGGGAGCTGTTTTTT. As protein: CATGLSRTANTGELFF.

The rearrangement links TRBV11-2 to TRBJ2-3; TRBD1 matches at 7 bases. The J segment lost 4 bases and the V segment lost 1 base, leaving 5 bases of the junction unmatched. The CDR3 runs 15 residues. Germline assignment: CDR1 SGHAT and CDR2 FQNNGV. The CDR3 DNA sequence: TGTGCCAGCAGCTTAGGAGGGGGCGCGTCAGATACGCAGTATTTT. This encodes CASSLGGGASDTQYF.

This clonotype came up a few times. V and J are TRBV7-9 and TRBJ2-3; no clear D gene. The CDR3 is 12 residues long. Trimming stripped 5 bases from V and 5 bases from J, with 8 bases between. Germline assignment: CDR1 SEHNR and CDR2 FQNEAQ (reference sequence). CDR3: CASSEVGDTQYF. DNA of the CDR3: TGTGCCAGCAGCGAGGTGGGAGATACGCAGTATTTT. The full variable domain, its missing parts supplied by reference TRBV7-9 and TRBJ2-3, is DTGVSQNPRHKITKRGQNVTFRCDPISEHNRLYWYRQTLGQGPEFLTYFQNEAQLEKSRLLSDRFSAERPKGSFSTLEIQRTEQGDSAMYLCASSEVGDTQYFGPGTRLTVL.

By its share, this clonotype is medium-sized (0.01 to 0.1%). The rearrangement links TRBV2 to TRBJ1-2; 11 positions agree with TRBD1. The trim removed 6 bases at V and 8 bases at J, leaving 5 bases unmatched. Per the germline V gene, CDR1 is SNHLY and CDR2 is FYNNEI. The CDR3 is 13 residues long. The CDR3 region has the DNA TGTGCCAGCAGAGGACAGGGGGCGGGGGGCTACACCTTC. This translates into CASRGQGAGGYTF. The full variable domain, in which reference TRBV2 and TRBJ1-2 provide the parts outside the CDR3, is EPEVTQTPSHQVTQMGQEVILRCVPISNHLYFYWYRQILGQKVEFLVSFYNNEISEKSEIFDDQFSVERPDGSNFTLKIRSTKLEDSAMYFCASRGQGAGGYTFGSGTRLTVV.

The rearrangement uses TRBV28 and TRBJ1-4; D is unresolved. Germline CDR1 is MDHEN and CDR2 is SYDVKM. V was cut by 6 bases and J by 5 bases, with 16 bases left in between. The CDR3 runs 15 residues. The CDR3 DNA reads as TGTGCCAGCAGGGAGCCTCGGTCTCAGAATGAAAAACTGTTTTTT. Translation gives CASREPRSQNEKLFF. Based on the CDR3 plus reference TRBV28 and TRBJ1-4, the full variable domain is DVKVTQSSRYLVKRTGEKVFLECVQDMDHENMFWYRQDPGLGLRLIYFSYDVKMKEKGDIPEGYSVSREKKERFSLILESASTNQTSMYLCASREPRSQNEKLFFGSGTQLSVL.

This clonotype was seen only a few times. V is TRBV7-7 and J is TRBJ2-5; D may be TRBD2 (6 bases). CDR1 SSHAT and CDR2 FNYEAQ come from the germline V gene (reference sequence). Trimming left V 5 bases short and J 5 bases short, with 18 bases between. The CDR3 has 15 amino acids. CDR3 in amino acids: CASSPSDTAGETQYF. The CDR3 region has the DNA TGTGCCAGCAGCCCGTCGGACACCGCGGGGGAGACCCAGTACTTC.

In this sample, this clonotype turned up a few times. The chain uses TRBV9 and TRBJ2-1; D is unresolved. CDR1 and CDR2 from the germline V gene are SGDLS and YYNGEE. With 2 bases removed from V and 7 bases from J, the gap between germline ends came to 10 bases. The CDR3 consists of 13 residues. The chain's CDR3 is CASSVRGANEQFF. CDR3 DNA: TGTGCCAGCAGCGTGAGAGGAGCTAATGAGCAGTTCTTC.

The table lists this clonotype with a few counts. The rearrangement uses TRBV6-4 and TRBJ2-3, with TRBD2 matching over 8 bases. The J segment lost 6 bases and the V segment lost 5 bases, leaving 13 bases of the junction unmatched. CDR3 size: 16 residues. Germline V gene sequence: CDR1 MRHNA, CDR2 SNTAGT. The CDR3 DNA reads TGTGCCAGCAGTCCGCTGGGACTAGGTGCTCCCGATACGCAGTATTTT. Translating it yields CASSPLGLGAPDTQYF.

The chain has TRBV20-1 and TRBJ1-2; the D gene is possibly TRBD1 (5 bases). From germline, CDR1 is DFQATT and CDR2 SNEGSKA (reference sequence). V lost 5 bases and J lost 8, with 21 bases in between. This CDR3 comprises 14 residues. The CDR3 nucleotides read TGCAGTGCTCTGGCAGGGTCAACCAAAGAGGGCTACACCTTC. Translation gives CSALAGSTKEGYTF.

This clonotype counts as medium-sized. The chain links TRBV6-1 to TRBJ2-1; TRBD1 is a possible D gene (6 bases). Trimming shortened V by 4 bases and J by 4 bases, and 11 bases separated the two germline ends. CDR1 is MNHNS, CDR2 SASEGT, per germline. The CDR3 is 14 residues long. The CDR3 DNA follows: TGTGCCAGCAGTGCCAGGGGTGCGTACAATGAGCAGTTCTTC. It codes for CASSARGAYNEQFF.

The genes are TRBV20-1 and TRBJ2-5, with 7 positions matching TRBD2. Per germline, CDR1 DFQATT and CDR2 SNEGSKA (reference sequence). The CDR3 totals 16 residues. V lost 3 bases and J lost 2; bases outside the gene matches: 12. CDR3 in DNA: TGCAGTGCTAGGAGAGGGTCTAGCGGAGAACAAGAGACCCAGTACTTC. Its translation is CSARRGSSGEQETQYF.

This clonotype occurred a few times. V usage is TRBV4-1 and J usage is TRBJ2-7; TRBD2 matches 8 bases. The J segment lost 3 bases and the V segment lost 0 bases, leaving 10 bases of the junction unmatched. The CDR3 is 17 residues long. Germline V lookup: CDR1 MGHRA, CDR2 YSYEKL. The CDR3 DNA reads as TGCGCCAGCAGCCAAGATCTGACGGGGGGGTGGGGCTACGAGCAGTACTTC. Its protein is CASSQDLTGGWGYEQYF.

The chain uses TRBV6-2 or TRBV6-3 and TRBJ2-3; the match to TRBD2 covers 7 bases. This CDR3 comprises 20 residues. Germline CDR1 is MNHEY and CDR2 is SVGEGT. Germline trimming cut 8 bases from V and 5 bases from J; bases unmatched to any gene: 28. CDR3 in DNA: TGTGCCAGCCCGCCGGACGGTTTTGGCGGGAGCAAATTCCCCAAAGATACGCAGTATTTT. Its translation: CASPPDGFGGSKFPKDTQYF.